The 27 T cell receptor beta chains below all came from one sample that was sequenced in a study of regulatory T cells in long-lasting Graves disease. Arm-PCR of CDR3 regions and iRepertoire HTBI primers were used to build TCR beta libraries. A single record per CDR3 protein comes from TCRdb applying MiXCR to the multiplex PCR reads. Of about 540,000 distinct CDR3 sequences in the sample, less than 15% were seen once. Time point noted: newly diagnosed GD, antithyroid drugs for less than 3 months. From RNA extracted from PBMCs, the TCR library was made. Another study also made use of these data, one on T cells in Graves' hyperthyroidism and ophthalmopathy.

This specimen was peripheral blood mononuclear cells (PBMCs), taken at new diagnosis, from a patient treated with antithyroid drugs. These receptors all stem from a man aged 25 to 40 with Graves disease.

This clonotype was seen ten or more times. In DNA form, the CDR3 reads TGCAGTGCTAGAGCGGGACTAGCGGGAAGCCTCTCCTACAATGAGCAGTTCTTC. It yields the protein CSARAGLAGSLSYNEQFF. The chain couples TRBV20-1 to TRBJ2-1; TRBD2 agrees at 13 bases. From germline, CDR1 is DFQATT and CDR2 SNEGSKA (reference sequence). Trimming removed 1 base from V and 0 bases from J; junction bases left unmatched: 6. The CDR3 covers 18 residues.

This clonotype was seen repeatedly, ten times or more. A junction end diverges from the germline sequence, so it may reflect a read error. The V call is TRBV11-3, the J call TRBJ2-3; TRBD1 agrees at 8 bases. The CDR3 totals 17 residues. Germline-derived CDR1 and CDR2 are SGHNT and YENEEA. CDR3 DNA sequence: TGCGCCAGCAGCACGCGGACAGGGATAGGCTCCACAGATACGCAGTATTTT. It encodes CASSTRTGIGSTDTQYF.

At least ten counts were recorded for this clonotype. The V gene is TRBV5-6, the J gene TRBJ2-3, with 13 bases lining up with TRBD2. The CDR3 spans 14 residues. In germline, CDR1 is SGHDT, CDR2 YYEEEE. The J segment lost 4 bases and the V segment lost 7 bases, leaving 3 bases of the junction unmatched. This chain's CDR3 is CASSTSGRSDTQYF. CDR3 sequence (DNA): TGTGCCAGCTCGACTAGCGGGAGGTCAGATACGCAGTATTTT.

In its sample, this clonotype was seen a few times. The chain is built from TRBV5-6 and TRBJ2-7; the D gene is possibly TRBD2 (6 bases). Germline V gene lookup returns CDR1 SGHDT and CDR2 YYEEEE. CDR3 length: 15 residues. The V gene lost 5 bases and the J gene lost 0 bases, with 15 bases spanning the gap. CDR3 DNA: TGTGCCAGCAGGTCGGGACTTCCGAGCTCCTACGAGCAGTACTTC. Translating gives CASRSGLPSSYEQYF. The full variable domain, rest sourced from reference TRBV5-6 and TRBJ2-7, is DAGVTQSPTHLIKTRGQQVTLRCSPKSGHDTVSWYQQALGQGPQFIFQYYEEEERQRGNFPDRFSGHQFPNYSSELNVNALLLGDSALYLCASRSGLPSSYEQYFGPGTRLTVT.

This clonotype was seen once. The V gene is TRBV20-1, the J gene TRBJ1-1; no firm D call. Germline values: CDR1 DFQATT, CDR2 SNEGSKA (reference sequence). The CDR3 consists of 8 residues. Trimming pared 2 bases from V and 11 bases from J, leaving 3 bases between. In nucleotides, the CDR3 is TGCAGTGCTAGATCCGCTTTCTTT. Residues: CSARSAFF.

The rearrangement links TRBV12-5 to TRBJ2-7; 10 nucleotides line up with TRBD2. Per germline, CDR1 LGHNT and CDR2 FRNRAP. Losses at the gene ends were 7 bases for V and 5 bases for J; bases not matched to a gene: 8. This CDR3 is built from 14 residues. As DNA, the CDR3 is TGTGCTAGTGCCAAAGCGGGAGGGCCAGACGAGCAGTACTTC. Protein: CASAKAGGPDEQYF.

This clonotype was observed at least ten times. This chain links TRBV6-1 with TRBJ2-7; 8 nucleotides line up with TRBD2. The germline CDR1 and CDR2 sequences are MNHNS and SASEGT. The length of the CDR3 is 18 residues. Trimming removed 2 bases from V and 0 bases from J; junction bases left unmatched: 12. For the CDR3, the DNA is TGTGCCAGCAGTGAAACCGTTTGGATTAGCGGGGTCTCCTACGAGCAGTACTTC. The encoded protein is CASSETVWISGVSYEQYF.

This clonotype was found many times. This chain links TRBV20-1 with TRBJ2-3; TRBD1 might be the D (6 bases). CDR3 length: 12 residues. CDR1 and CDR2 from the germline V gene are DFQATT and SNEGSKA (reference sequence). Deletions cut 5 bases from V and 4 bases from J, with 10 bases between. The DNA for the CDR3 is TGCAGTGCTTCTACAGGGTCAGATACGCAGTATTTT. As protein: CSASTGSDTQYF.

With regard to this clonotype: A read error is possible here, since a much larger clone lies one base away. The rearrangement joins TRBV6-1 to TRBJ2-5; no clear D. Looked up from germline, CDR1 is MNHNS and CDR2 is SASEGT. The CDR3 runs 14 residues. The CDR3 spells CASNKGPKQEAQYF. Written as DNA, the CDR3 is TGTGCCAGCAACAAGGGCCCAAAACAAGAGGCCCAGTACTTC.

Ten or more counts support this clonotype. The rearrangement joins TRBV10-3 to TRBJ2-7; possible D gene TRBD2, 5 bases. In germline, CDR1 is ENHRY, CDR2 SYGVKD. The germline V and J ends were trimmed by 5 bases and 5 bases, with 10 bases remaining between them. This CDR3 is 12 amino acids long. This CDR3 is CAISRDEDEQYF. The DNA for the CDR3 is TGTGCCATCAGTCGGGATGAGGACGAGCAGTACTTC.

This clonotype was picked up many times. V usage is TRBV6-5 and J usage is TRBJ2-7; no firm D call. CDR3 size: 14 residues. The germline V and J ends were trimmed by 0 bases and 1 base, with 7 bases remaining between them. Per germline, CDR1 MNHEY and CDR2 SVGAGI. The CDR3 sequence is CASSYSTRSYEQYF. The CDR3 coding sequence is TGTGCCAGCAGTTACTCGACACGGTCCTACGAGCAGTACTTC.

This clonotype has ten or more counts. The rearrangement links TRBV24-1 to TRBJ2-1; 9 nucleotides agree with TRBD1. Germline V gives CDR1 KGHDR, CDR2 SFDVKD. The CDR3 extends over 16 amino acids. Losses at the gene ends were 4 bases for V and 2 bases for J; bases not matched to a gene: 5. CDR3 DNA sequence: TGTGCCACCAGTGAAGTCGGGACAGGGACCTACAATGAGCAGTTCTTC. The encoded protein is CATSEVGTGTYNEQFF.

J is TRBJ2-4 and V is TRBV12-3 or TRBV12-4; D is possibly TRBD1 (7 bases). V dropped 3 bases and J dropped 1 base, with 13 bases sitting between them. This CDR3 comprises 16 residues. The CDR3 nucleotides are TGTGCCAGCAGTTTTGAGGCAGGGGGGGCCAAAAACATTCAGTACTTC. Translating it yields CASSFEAGGAKNIQYF.

This clonotype came up many times. The chain recombines TRBV27 with TRBJ2-7; 7 nucleotides match TRBD2. From germline, CDR1 is MNHEY and CDR2 SMNVEV (reference sequence). CDR3 length equals 15 residues. V gave up 5 bases and J gave up 3 bases; unmatched junction bases: 10. The CDR3 reads CASSPTPASGYEQYF. The CDR3 DNA reads TGTGCCAGCAGTCCAACCCCGGCTAGCGGCTACGAGCAGTACTTC.

This sequence joins TRBV27 and TRBJ2-7, with 7 bases aligning to TRBD1. V gave up 3 bases and J gave up 6 bases; unmatched junction bases: 11. The CDR3 extends over 15 amino acids. The germline CDR1 and CDR2 sequences are MNHEY and SMNVEV (reference sequence). The CDR3 loop reads CASSFSAAGGGEQYF. CDR3 nucleotide sequence: TGTGCCAGCAGTTTTTCAGCGGCAGGGGGTGGCGAGCAGTACTTC.

There are many counts of this clonotype. The chain carries TRBV6-5 and TRBJ1-5; no reliable D call. CDR1 is MNHEY, CDR2 SVGAGI, per germline. The V end lost 2 bases, the J end lost 2 bases, and 10 bases lay between the germline ends. This CDR3 is built from 15 residues. CDR3 sequence reads: CASSYVSGGNQPQHF. CDR3 nucleotides: TGTGCCAGCAGTTACGTTTCTGGGGGCAATCAGCCCCAGCATTTT.

The chain carries TRBV5-1 and TRBJ2-3; 12 positions agree with TRBD2. CDR3 size: 17 residues. The V gene end was trimmed by 4 bases and the J gene end by 6 bases; junction bases not matched to a gene: 12. Germline V gene lookup returns CDR1 SGHRS and CDR2 YFSETQ. CDR3 protein: CASSVGSSGRDDDTQYF. The CDR3 region has the DNA TGCGCCAGCAGCGTAGGTTCTAGCGGGAGGGATGACGATACGCAGTATTTT.

This clonotype was recorded many times. DNA for the CDR3: TGTGCCAGCAGACTCCAGGGGGTTCAAGAAAAACTGTTTTTT. Translated: CASRLQGVQEKLFF. The rearrangement links TRBV27 to TRBJ1-4; TRBD1 agrees at 7 bases. Germline trimming cut 6 bases from V and 8 bases from J; bases unmatched to any gene: 9. The CDR3 totals 14 residues. Per germline, CDR1 MNHEY and CDR2 SMNVEV (reference sequence).

V and J are TRBV11-2 and TRBJ2-1; tentatively, D is TRBD1 (5 bases). Trimming shortened V by 1 base and J by 9 bases, and 16 bases separated the two germline ends. In germline, CDR1 is SGHAT, CDR2 FQNNGV. The CDR3 consists of 15 residues. The CDR3 is CASSLAAGWTGEQFF. In DNA form, the CDR3 reads TGTGCCAGCAGCTTAGCGGCAGGGTGGACGGGTGAGCAGTTCTTC.

At least ten counts were recorded for this clonotype. V is TRBV28 and J is TRBJ2-7; D might be TRBD1 or TRBD2, each matching 6 bases. Trimming took 3 bases from V and 5 from J, leaving 23 bases between them. Germline CDR1 reads MDHEN; CDR2 reads SYDVKM. CDR3 length: 17 residues. The CDR3 region has the DNA TGTGCCAGCAGTTTCGAAGCACAGGGACTCTCTTGGGACGAGCAGTACTTC. It codes for CASSFEAQGLSWDEQYF.

The sample holds many counts of this clonotype. This chain uses TRBV7-8 with TRBJ2-7, with D possibly being TRBD1 or TRBD2 (6 bases each). The CDR3 length is 15 residues. Trimming removed 3 bases at V and 7 bases at J, with 19 bases between. Germline-derived CDR1 and CDR2 are SGHVS and FQNEAQ. CDR3 sequence: CASSLVTGAGREQYF. CDR3 sequence (DNA): TGTGCCAGCAGCTTGGTCACGGGGGCGGGGAGGGAGCAGTACTTC.

This clonotype was seen a handful of times. The chain couples TRBV3-1 to TRBJ2-5, with D perhaps assigned TRBD1 or TRBD2 (5 bases each). V lost 4 bases, J lost 3 bases, and 12 bases lay in between. CDR1 and CDR2 from the germline V gene are LGHDT and YNNKEL (reference sequence). The CDR3 loop spans 14 amino acids. The CDR3 DNA is TGTGCCAGCAGCCTCCAGGGAGTTAAAGAGACCCAGTACTTC. Its translation is CASSLQGVKETQYF.

This clonotype showed up many times. V is TRBV27 and J is TRBJ2-5; 8 nucleotides match TRBD1. Germline CDR1 reads MNHEY; CDR2 reads SMNVEV (reference sequence). J gave up 5 bases and V 3 bases, and 8 bases lay outside the gene matches. The CDR3 has 15 residues. The CDR3 nucleotides read TGTGCCAGCAGTTTCACTCAGGGGGCGCGTGAGACCCAGTACTTC. Its translation is CASSFTQGARETQYF.

This clonotype appeared many times. The chain employs TRBV2 and TRBJ1-6; 9 bases are a match to TRBD1. This CDR3 region has 14 residues. J was trimmed by 9 bases and V by 4 bases; bases with no gene match: 4. Germline V gene data show CDR1 as SNHLY and CDR2 as FYNNEI. The CDR3 sequence: CASSGQGEVSPLHF. The CDR3 nucleotides are TGTGCCAGCAGTGGACAGGGGGAGGTTTCACCCCTCCACTTT.

This clonotype was counted ten times or more. The chain uses TRBV6-4 and TRBJ2-1; 10 bases are a match to TRBD1. CDR1 is MRHNA, CDR2 SNTAGT, per germline. This CDR3 contains 14 residues. V was clipped by 10 bases and J by 3 bases; unmatched bases: 6. The CDR3 loop reads CATSGQGSYNEQFF. CDR3 nucleotides: TGTGCCACCTCGGGACAGGGGAGCTACAATGAGCAGTTCTTC.

This clonotype was recorded many times. Since a far larger clone is one base different, this is likely a read error. The chain employs TRBV14 and TRBJ2-7; D is unresolved. The germline V gene encodes CDR1 SGHDN and CDR2 FVKESK. V dropped 4 bases and J dropped 4 bases, with 8 bases sitting between them. This CDR3 is built from 12 residues. This CDR3 reads CASSPTEYEQYF. CDR3 coding DNA: TGTGCCAGCAGCCCCACGGAGTACGAGCAGTACTTC.

This chain uses TRBV15 with TRBJ1-1; TRBD1 might be the D (6 bases). V shed 6 bases and J shed 10 bases, with 18 bases lying between them. Germline loops: CDR1 LNHNV, CDR2 YYDKDF (reference sequence). This CDR3 comprises 13 residues. The CDR3 DNA sequence: TGTGCCACCAGGCCCGGGACAAGCGGTGTAGCTTTCTTT. Translated, it gives CATRPGTSGVAFF. The full variable domain, its missing parts supplied by reference TRBV15 and TRBJ1-1, is DAMVIQNPRYQVTQFGKPVTLSCSQTLNHNVMYWYQQKSSQAPKLLFHYYDKDFNNEADTPDNFQSRRPNTSFCFLDIRSPGLGDTAMYLCATRPGTSGVAFFGQGTRLTVV.